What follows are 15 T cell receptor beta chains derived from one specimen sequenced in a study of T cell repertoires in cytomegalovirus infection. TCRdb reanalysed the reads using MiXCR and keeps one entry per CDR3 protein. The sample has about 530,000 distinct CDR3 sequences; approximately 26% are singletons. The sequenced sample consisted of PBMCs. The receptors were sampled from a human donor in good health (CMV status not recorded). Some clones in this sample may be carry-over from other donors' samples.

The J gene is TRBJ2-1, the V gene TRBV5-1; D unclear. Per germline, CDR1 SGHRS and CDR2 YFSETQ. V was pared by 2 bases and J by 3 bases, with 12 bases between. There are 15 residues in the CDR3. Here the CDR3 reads CASSLGVYLYNEQFF. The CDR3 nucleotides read TGCGCCAGCAGCTTAGGAGTATACCTCTACAATGAGCAGTTCTTC.

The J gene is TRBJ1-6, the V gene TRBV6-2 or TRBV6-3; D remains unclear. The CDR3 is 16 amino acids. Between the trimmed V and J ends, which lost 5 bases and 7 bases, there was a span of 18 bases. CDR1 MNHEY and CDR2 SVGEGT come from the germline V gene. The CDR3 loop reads CASSDRNSVRNSPLHF. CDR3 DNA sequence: TGTGCCAGCAGTGACCGAAACAGCGTCCGAAATTCACCCCTCCACTTT.

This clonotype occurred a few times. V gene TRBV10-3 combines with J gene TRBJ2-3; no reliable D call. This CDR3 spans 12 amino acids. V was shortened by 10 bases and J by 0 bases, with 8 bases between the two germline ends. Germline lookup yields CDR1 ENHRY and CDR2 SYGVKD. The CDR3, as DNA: TGTGCCAGTGGAGCTAGCACAGATACGCAGTATTTT. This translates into CASGASTDTQYF.

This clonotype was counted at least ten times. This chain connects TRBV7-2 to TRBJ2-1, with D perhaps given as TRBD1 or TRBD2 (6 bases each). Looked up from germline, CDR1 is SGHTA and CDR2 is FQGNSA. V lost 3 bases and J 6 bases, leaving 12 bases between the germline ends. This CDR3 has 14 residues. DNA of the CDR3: TGTGCCAGCAGCTTCAAACAGGGAGGCAATGAGCAGTTCTTC. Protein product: CASSFKQGGNEQFF.

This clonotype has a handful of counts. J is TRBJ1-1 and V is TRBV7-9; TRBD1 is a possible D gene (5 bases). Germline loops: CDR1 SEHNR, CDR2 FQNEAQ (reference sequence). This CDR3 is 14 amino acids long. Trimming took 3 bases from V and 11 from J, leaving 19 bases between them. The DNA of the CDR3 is TGTGCCAGCAGCTTTAAGGGGACCGGGCCCCTGGCTTTCTTT. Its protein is CASSFKGTGPLAFF.

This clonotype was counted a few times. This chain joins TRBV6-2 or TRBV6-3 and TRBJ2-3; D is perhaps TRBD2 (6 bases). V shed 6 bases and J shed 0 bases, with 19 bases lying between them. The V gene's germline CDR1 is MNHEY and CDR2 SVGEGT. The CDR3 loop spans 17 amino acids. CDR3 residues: CASSPHLGEVSTDTQYF. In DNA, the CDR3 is TGTGCCAGCAGCCCCCACTTGGGGGAGGTTAGCACAGATACGCAGTATTTT.

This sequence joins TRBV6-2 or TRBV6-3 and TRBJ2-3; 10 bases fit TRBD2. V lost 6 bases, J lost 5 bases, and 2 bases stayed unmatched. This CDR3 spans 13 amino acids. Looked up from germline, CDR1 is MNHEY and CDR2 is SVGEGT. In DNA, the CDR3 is TGTGCCAGCAGGAGGACTAGCGGAGATACGCAGTATTTT. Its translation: CASRRTSGDTQYF.

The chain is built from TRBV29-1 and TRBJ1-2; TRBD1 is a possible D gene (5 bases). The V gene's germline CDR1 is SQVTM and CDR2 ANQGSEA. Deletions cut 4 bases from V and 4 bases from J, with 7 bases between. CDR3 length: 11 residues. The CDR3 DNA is TGCAGCGTTGGACAGAGCTATGGCTACACCTTC. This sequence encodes CSVGQSYGYTF. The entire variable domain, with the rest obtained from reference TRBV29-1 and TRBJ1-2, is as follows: SAVISQKPSRDICQRGTSLTIQCQVDSQVTMMFWYRQQPGQSLTLIATANQGSEATYESGFVIDKFPISRPNLTFSTLTVSNMSPEDSSIYLCSVGQSYGYTFGSGTRLTVV.

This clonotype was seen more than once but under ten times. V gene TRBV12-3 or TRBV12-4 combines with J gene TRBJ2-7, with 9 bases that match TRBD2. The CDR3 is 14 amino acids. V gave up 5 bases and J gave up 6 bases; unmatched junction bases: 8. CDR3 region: CASSQGTSRREQYV. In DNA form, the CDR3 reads TGTGCCAGCAGTCAAGGGACTAGCCGGCGCGAGCAGTACGTC.

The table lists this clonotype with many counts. In DNA, the CDR3 is TGTGCCAGCAGCTTTCCGAACACTGAAGCTTTCTTT. Amino acids: CASSFPNTEAFF. The chain joins TRBV7-2 to TRBJ1-1; no reliable D call. V dropped 3 bases and J dropped 1 base, with 3 bases sitting between them. This CDR3 is built from 12 residues. CDR1 and CDR2 from the germline V gene are SGHTA and FQGNSA.

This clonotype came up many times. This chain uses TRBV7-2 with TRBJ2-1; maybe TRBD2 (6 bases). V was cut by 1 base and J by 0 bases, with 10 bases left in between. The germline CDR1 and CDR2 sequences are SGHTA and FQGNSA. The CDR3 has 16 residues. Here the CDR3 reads CASSLVGLSSYNEQFF. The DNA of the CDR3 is TGTGCCAGCAGCTTAGTCGGACTAAGCTCCTACAATGAGCAGTTCTTC.

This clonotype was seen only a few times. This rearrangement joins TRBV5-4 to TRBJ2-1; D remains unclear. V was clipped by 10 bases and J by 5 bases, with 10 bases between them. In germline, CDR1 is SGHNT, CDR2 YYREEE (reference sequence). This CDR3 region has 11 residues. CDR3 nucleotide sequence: TGTGCCTCCGGGTCGAACAATGAGCAGTTCTTC. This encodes CASGSNNEQFF.

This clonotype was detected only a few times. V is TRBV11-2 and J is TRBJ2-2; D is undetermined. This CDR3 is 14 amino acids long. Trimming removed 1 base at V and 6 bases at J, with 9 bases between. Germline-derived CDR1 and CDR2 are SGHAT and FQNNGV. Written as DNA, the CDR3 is TGTGCCAGCAGCTTAGTAGGCCGTTCCGGGGAGCTGTTTTTT. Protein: CASSLVGRSGELFF.

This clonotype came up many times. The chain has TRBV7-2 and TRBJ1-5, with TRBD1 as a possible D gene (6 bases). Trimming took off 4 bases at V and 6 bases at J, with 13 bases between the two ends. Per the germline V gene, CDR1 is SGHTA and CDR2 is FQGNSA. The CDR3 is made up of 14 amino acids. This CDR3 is CASSSSRDTQPQHF. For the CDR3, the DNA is TGTGCCAGCAGCTCGTCCCGGGACACTCAGCCCCAGCATTTT.

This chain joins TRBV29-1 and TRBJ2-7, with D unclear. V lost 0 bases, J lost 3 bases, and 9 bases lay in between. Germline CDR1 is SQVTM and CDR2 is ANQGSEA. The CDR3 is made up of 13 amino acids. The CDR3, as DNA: TGCAGCGTTGAAGACCAAAGAGACTACGAGCAGTACTTC. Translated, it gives CSVEDQRDYEQYF.